The rows below give T cell receptor beta chains drawn from one sample of a study of T cell responses to AZD1222 COVID-19 vaccine. Clones were sequenced by immunoSEQ multiplex PCR, and TCRdb holds only the in-frame ones, with some missing. Of approximately 45,000 clones detected, about 90% appear once; the ten largest clones hold roughly 1.1%. This sample comprised peripheral blood, obtained 28 days after the second AZD1222 dose. The receptors here all came from an adult who received the AZD1222 COVID-19 vaccine. The CDR3 runs from the conserved cysteine through the conserved F or W. The D gene is left open where the match is weak. Rows may omit the clone size; those that give it use once, few, many or a size class.

-	-	TRBV5-1	TRBJ1-4	CASGETGVNEKLFF	TGCGCCAGCGGTGAAACAGGAGTTAATGAAAAACTGTTTTTT
-	once	TRBV11-2	TRBJ2-1	CASSLGGYPNNEQFF	TGTGCCAGCAGCTTAGGAGGCTACCCCAACAATGAGCAGTTCTTC
-	-	TRBV27	TRBJ1-3	CASSADRAGNTIYF	TGTGCCAGCAGCGCCGACAGAGCTGGAAACACCATATATTTT
TRBD2	-	TRBV6-2/TRBV6-3	TRBJ2-5	CASSYLGTSGNQETQYF	TGTGCCAGCAGTTACCTGGGGACTAGCGGGAACCAAGAGACCCAGTACTTC
-	-	TRBV3-1/TRBV3-2	TRBJ2-5	CASSPPSKGPETQYF	TGTGCCAGCAGCCCACCCTCGAAAGGCCCAGAGACCCAGTACTTC
TRBD1	-	TRBV9	TRBJ1-1	CASSADRVNTEAFF	TGTGCCAGCAGCGCGGACAGGGTTAACACTGAAGCTTTCTTT
-	-	TRBV19	TRBJ1-5	CASSTPYKLSNQPQHF	TGTGCCAGTAGTACCCCATACAAGTTATCCAATCAGCCCCAGCATTTT
-	-	TRBV5-1	TRBJ2-2	CASSLFAMGGELFF	TGCGCCAGCAGCTTATTCGCGATGGGCGGGGAGCTGTTTTTT
TRBD1	-	TRBV5-1	TRBJ1-1	CASSPGYRGSTEAFF	TGCGCCAGCAGCCCGGGGTACAGGGGTAGCACTGAAGCTTTCTTT
-	-	TRBV28	TRBJ1-1	CASSSQTEAFF	TGTGCCAGCAGCTCCCAAACTGAAGCTTTCTTT
-	-	TRBV12-3/TRBV12-4	TRBJ1-1	CASSVEPNTEAFF	TGTGCCAGCAGTGTGGAACCGAACACTGAAGCTTTCTTT
-	-	TRBV13	TRBJ2-5	CASSLKFDPQETQYF	TGTGCCAGCAGCTTAAAATTCGACCCCCAAGAGACCCAGTACTTC
-	-	TRBV15	TRBJ1-5	CATSRGYQPQHF	TGTGCCACCAGCAGAGGGTATCAGCCCCAGCATTTT
-	-	TRBV4-3	TRBJ1-1	CASSQDGGVEAFF	TGCGCCAGCAGCCAAGATGGGGGCGTTGAAGCTTTCTTT
-	-	TRBV7-2	TRBJ2-5	CASSLAFLRSMKTQYF	TGTGCCAGCAGCTTAGCGTTCCTTCGTAGCATGAAGACCCAGTACTTC
TRBD2	-	TRBV12-5	TRBJ2-3	CASGLGALAGHTDTQYF	TGTGCTAGTGGTTTGGGAGCCCTAGCGGGACACACAGATACGCAGTATTTT
TRBD2	-	TRBV5-1	TRBJ2-7	CASSLEVAGAYEQYF	TGCGCCAGCAGCTTGGAGGTAGCGGGGGCCTACGAGCAGTACTTC
-	-	TRBV19	TRBJ2-1	CASSITAGSYNEQFF	TGTGCCAGTAGTATTACGGCGGGGTCCTACAATGAGCAGTTCTTC
-	-	TRBV19	TRBJ2-1	CASSIRGAGNEQFF	TGTGCCAGTAGTATCAGAGGGGCAGGGAATGAGCAGTTCTTC
-	-	TRBV14	TRBJ1-2	CASSHGPTYGYTF	TGTGCCAGCAGCCACGGACCGACGTATGGCTACACCTTC
-	-	TRBV6-5	TRBJ2-1	CASSYSGYGYNEQFF	TGTGCCAGCAGTTACTCGGGGTACGGCTACAATGAGCAGTTCTTC
-	-	TRBV24-1	TRBJ1-5	CATSVGGQPQHF	TGTGCCACCTCAGTCGGGGGGCAGCCCCAGCATTTT
-	-	TRBV11-2	TRBJ2-2	CASSFPTGSWTGELFF	TGTGCCAGCAGCTTCCCGACGGGGAGCTGGACCGGGGAGCTGTTTTTT
-	-	TRBV10-2	TRBJ2-2	CASGGGELFF	TGCGCCAGCGGAGGCGGGGAGCTGTTTTTT
TRBD2	-	TRBV6-2/TRBV6-3	TRBJ2-1	CASSYSSGRYNEQFF	TGTGCCAGCAGTTACTCTAGCGGGAGGTACAATGAGCAGTTCTTC
TRBD1	-	TRBV19	TRBJ2-1	CASSIAPRGNEQFF	TGTGCCAGTAGTATAGCCCCCAGGGGGAATGAGCAGTTCTTC
TRBD2	-	TRBV9	TRBJ2-3	CASSVGTSGYTDTQYF	TGTGCCAGCAGCGTAGGGACTAGCGGGTACACAGATACGCAGTATTTT
-	-	TRBV20-1	TRBJ2-3	CSASKASKNTDTQYF	TGCAGTGCTAGTAAGGCCAGCAAAAACACAGATACGCAGTATTTT
-	-	TRBV19	TRBJ1-2	CASSAIRTGGNYGYTF	TGTGCCAGTAGTGCGATAAGGACGGGTGGGAACTATGGCTACACCTTC
-	-	TRBV10-3	TRBJ1-2	CAISDGPGHQTGYTF	TGTGCCATCAGTGATGGTCCGGGGCACCAAACGGGCTACACCTTC
-	-	TRBV28	TRBJ1-1	CASSPIGHNTEAFF	TGTGCCAGCAGTCCGATCGGGCATAACACTGAAGCTTTCTTT
TRBD1	-	TRBV29-1	TRBJ2-1	CSVEDRGRSYNEQFF	TGCAGCGTTGAAGACAGGGGGCGATCATACAATGAGCAGTTCTTC
-	-	TRBV28	TRBJ1-3	CASRGGTLSSGNTIYF	TGTGCCAGCAGGGGCGGGACATTGAGCTCTGGAAACACCATATATTTT
TRBD2	-	TRBV6-2/TRBV6-3	TRBJ2-1	CASSFVAGGVGKNEQFF	TGTGCCAGCAGTTTCGTAGCGGGAGGGGTCGGAAAAAATGAGCAGTTCTTC
TRBD1	-	TRBV2	TRBJ1-1	CASTRGTGVNTEAFF	TGTGCCAGCACCCGGGGGACAGGGGTGAACACTGAAGCTTTCTTT
TRBD2	-	TRBV2	TRBJ2-1	CASGSGSSYNEQFF	TGTGCCAGCGGTAGCGGGAGCTCCTACAATGAGCAGTTCTTC
-	-	TRBV21-1	TRBJ2-7	CASSPQTGPYEQYF	TGTGCCAGCAGCCCGCAGACGGGCCCCTACGAGCAGTACTTC
-	-	TRBV6-2/TRBV6-3	TRBJ2-2	CASSYSMEGRTGELFF	TGTGCCAGCAGTTACTCGATGGAGGGCCGAACCGGGGAGCTGTTTTTT
TRBD2	-	TRBV11-2	TRBJ2-1	CASSLGLAGHNEQFF	TGTGCCAGCAGCTTAGGGCTAGCGGGCCACAATGAGCAGTTCTTC
-	-	TRBV4-1	TRBJ1-6	CASSQDRGSAPLHF	TGCGCCAGCAGCCAAGACAGGGGAAGCGCACCCCTCCACTTT
TRBD1	-	TRBV28	TRBJ2-7	CASRVGQGSAYEQYF	TGTGCCAGCAGGGTTGGACAGGGGTCTGCCTACGAGCAGTACTTC
TRBD2	-	TRBV20-1	TRBJ2-7	CSASTSGTPAQYF	TGCAGTGCTAGTACTAGCGGGACACCAGCGCAGTACTTC
TRBD2	-	TRBV9	TRBJ2-1	CASSVASGSLGNEQFF	TGTGCCAGCAGCGTAGCTAGCGGGAGCCTGGGCAATGAGCAGTTCTTC
-	-	TRBV19	TRBJ2-3	CASSMSRVSTDTQYF	TGTGCCAGTAGTATGAGCCGGGTCTCCACAGATACGCAGTATTTT
-	-	TRBV3-1/TRBV3-2	TRBJ1-1	CASSQVSVFSYTEAFF	TGTGCCAGCAGCCAAGTTTCGGTCTTTTCGTACACTGAAGCTTTCTTT
TRBD1	once	TRBV19	TRBJ1-2	CASRSSGQPYGYTF	TGTGCCAGTAGGTCATCGGGACAGCCCTATGGCTACACCTTC
-	once	TRBV5-1	TRBJ2-2	CASRAGSGTQNTGELFF	TGCGCCAGCAGAGCCGGATCCGGGACACAAAACACCGGGGAGCTGTTTTTT
-	-	TRBV5-4	TRBJ1-6	CASTLYPGDGSPLHF	TGTGCCAGCACCTTGTACCCAGGGGACGGTTCACCCCTCCACTTT
TRBD1	-	TRBV9	TRBJ2-7	CASSGTGSSYEQYF	TGTGCCAGCAGTGGGACAGGGAGCTCCTACGAGCAGTACTTC
-	-	TRBV5-1	TRBJ2-7	CASSLSGGGSSHEQYF	TGCGCCAGCAGCTTGTCCGGTGGAGGGAGTAGCCACGAGCAGTACTTC
TRBD1	-	TRBV19	TRBJ1-5	CATSNLGTGIQPQHF	TGTGCCACCTCGAATCTTGGGACAGGGATTCAGCCCCAGCATTTT
TRBD2	once	TRBV4-1	TRBJ2-7	CASSQDGLAGGEQYF	TGCGCCAGCAGCCAAGATGGACTAGCGGGAGGAGAGCAGTACTTC
TRBD1	-	TRBV6-2/TRBV6-3	TRBJ2-7	CASSDRQGNSYEQYF	TGTGCCAGCAGTGACCGACAGGGGAATTCCTACGAGCAGTACTTC
TRBD2	-	TRBV28	TRBJ2-5	CASSFPSGRSQYF	TGTGCCAGCAGTTTTCCTAGCGGGAGGTCCCAGTACTTC